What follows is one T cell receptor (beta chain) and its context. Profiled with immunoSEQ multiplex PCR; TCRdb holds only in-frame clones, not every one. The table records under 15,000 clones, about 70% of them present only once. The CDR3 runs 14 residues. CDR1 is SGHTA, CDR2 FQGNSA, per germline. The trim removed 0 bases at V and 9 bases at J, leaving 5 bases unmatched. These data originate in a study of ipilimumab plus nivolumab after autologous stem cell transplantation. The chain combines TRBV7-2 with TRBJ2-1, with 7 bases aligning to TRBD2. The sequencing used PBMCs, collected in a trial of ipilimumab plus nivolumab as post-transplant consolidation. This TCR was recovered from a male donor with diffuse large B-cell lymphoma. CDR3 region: CASSLAGGPSEQFF. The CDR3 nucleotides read TGTGCCAGCAGCTTAGCGGGAGGGCCCTCTGAGCAGTTCTTC.